A selection of T cell receptor beta chains follows, all from one sample in a study of OX40 agonist ivuxolimab in advanced cancers. Only in-frame clones appear in the TCRdb table, and some are missing; sequencing was by immunoSEQ multiplex PCR. The sample lists about 46,000 clones, about 80% seen once, with around 4% in the top ten. Sequences were derived from CD4+ or CD8+ T cells sorted from blood, sampled in a trial of the OX40 agonist ivuxolimab. The receptors here all came from an adult with an advanced solid tumor such as melanoma, head and neck, liver or kidney cancer. The CDR3 runs from the conserved cysteine through the conserved F or W. Fields, in order: D gene, CDR3 length, J gene, V gene, clone size, CDR3 DNA, CDR3 protein. A D gene is named only where the DNA matches it firmly. Not all rows give a size; the values are once, few, many and, for expanded clones, a class.

d_gene: -; len: 15; j_gene: TRBJ1-2; v_gene: TRBV6-1; abundance: -; CDR3nt: TGTGCCAGCAGTGAGGCCGCTGGGCCCAACTATGGCTACACCTTC; CDR3aa: CASSEAAGPNYGYTF
d_gene: -; len: 13; j_gene: TRBJ2-7; v_gene: TRBV28; abundance: -; CDR3nt: TGTGCCAGCAGTTCGCCCCCCCGGGGGGAGCAGTACTTC; CDR3aa: CASSSPPRGEQYF
d_gene: -; len: 12; j_gene: TRBJ2-5; v_gene: TRBV21-1; abundance: -; CDR3nt: TGTGCCAGCAGCTACGGGGCTGAGACCCAGTACTTC; CDR3aa: CASSYGAETQYF
d_gene: -; len: 15; j_gene: TRBJ1-1; v_gene: TRBV10-2; abundance: few; CDR3nt: TGCGCCAGCAGTGAGGATAGCCTTATGAACACTGAAGCTTTCTTT; CDR3aa: CASSEDSLMNTEAFF
d_gene: TRBD1; len: 16; j_gene: TRBJ1-4; v_gene: TRBV19; abundance: -; CDR3nt: TGTGCCAGTAGTCCTAGAACCGGGACAGCTAATGAAAAACTGTTTTTT; CDR3aa: CASSPRTGTANEKLFF
d_gene: TRBD1; len: 13; j_gene: TRBJ2-7; v_gene: TRBV19; abundance: -; CDR3nt: TGTGCCAGTAGTTTGGACAGGGGATACGAGCAGTACTTC; CDR3aa: CASSLDRGYEQYF
d_gene: -; len: 14; j_gene: TRBJ1-2; v_gene: TRBV11-2; abundance: few; CDR3nt: TGTGCCAGCAGCTTCACGGGAGGGGTGGTTGGCTACACCTTC; CDR3aa: CASSFTGGVVGYTF
d_gene: -; len: 13; j_gene: TRBJ1-2; v_gene: TRBV2; abundance: -; CDR3nt: TGTGCCAGCAGTGCCCTGGGGGACTATGGCTACACCTTC; CDR3aa: CASSALGDYGYTF
d_gene: -; len: 15; j_gene: TRBJ2-3; v_gene: TRBV4-2; abundance: -; CDR3nt: TGTGCCAGCAGCCAACTACTAGGGAGCACAGATACGCAGTATTTT; CDR3aa: CASSQLLGSTDTQYF
d_gene: -; len: 15; j_gene: TRBJ2-2; v_gene: TRBV7-2; abundance: -; CDR3nt: TGTGCCAGCAGCTCACATAGGTTAGGCGCCGGGGAGCTGTTTTTT; CDR3aa: CASSSHRLGAGELFF
d_gene: -; len: 11; j_gene: TRBJ2-5; v_gene: TRBV6-6; abundance: -; CDR3nt: TGTGCCAGCATTGGGGGGCTGACCCAGTACTTC; CDR3aa: CASIGGLTQYF
d_gene: TRBD1; len: 17; j_gene: TRBJ2-7; v_gene: TRBV9; abundance: -; CDR3nt: TGTGCCAGCAGCGTAGGGGATGTAAGGCAGGGGGCCTACGAGCAGTACTTC; CDR3aa: CASSVGDVRQGAYEQYF
d_gene: -; len: 13; j_gene: TRBJ2-7; v_gene: TRBV6-5; abundance: -; CDR3nt: TGTGCCAGCAGCCGACCAGGGGCTGGTGAGCAGTACTTC; CDR3aa: CASSRPGAGEQYF
d_gene: -; len: 15; j_gene: TRBJ2-3; v_gene: TRBV4-3; abundance: few; CDR3nt: TGCGCCAGCAGCCCACGGGCGTCTAGCACAGATACGCAGTATTTT; CDR3aa: CASSPRASSTDTQYF
d_gene: -; len: 17; j_gene: TRBJ1-5; v_gene: TRBV6-4; abundance: -; CDR3nt: TGTGCCAGCAGAAGTGCAGGGGAGGAGGAATTCGATCAGCCCCAGCATTTT; CDR3aa: CASRSAGEEEFDQPQHF
d_gene: TRBD2; len: 13; j_gene: TRBJ2-3; v_gene: TRBV13; abundance: few; CDR3nt: TGTGCCAGCAGCTCCGGGACTAGCGTTGAGCAGTATTTT; CDR3aa: CASSSGTSVEQYF
d_gene: -; len: 17; j_gene: TRBJ1-2; v_gene: TRBV7-2; abundance: few; CDR3nt: TGTGCCAGCAGCTTAGTTAGGCAGGGAGGCGGGAACTATGGCTACACCTTC; CDR3aa: CASSLVRQGGGNYGYTF
d_gene: TRBD2; len: 16; j_gene: TRBJ2-5; v_gene: TRBV29-1; abundance: once; CDR3nt: TGCAGCGTCTTACCGGGACTAGCGGGGCAGCAAGAGACCCAGTACTTC; CDR3aa: CSVLPGLAGQQETQYF
d_gene: -; len: 14; j_gene: TRBJ1-2; v_gene: TRBV6-1; abundance: -; CDR3nt: TGTGCCAGCAGTGAAAAAATAGGGGTTTATGGCTACACCTTC; CDR3aa: CASSEKIGVYGYTF
d_gene: -; len: 12; j_gene: TRBJ1-4; v_gene: TRBV2; abundance: -; CDR3nt: TGTGCCAGCGGGGGTGCCAGGGAAAAACTGTTTTTT; CDR3aa: CASGGAREKLFF
d_gene: -; len: 15; j_gene: TRBJ2-2; v_gene: TRBV5-4; abundance: -; CDR3nt: TGTGCCAGCAGCTTGCAGACTTTGAACACCGGGGAGCTGTTTTTT; CDR3aa: CASSLQTLNTGELFF
d_gene: -; len: 9; j_gene: TRBJ1-1; v_gene: TRBV7-9; abundance: few; CDR3nt: TGTGCCAGCAACTCTGAAGCTTTCTTT; CDR3aa: CASNSEAFF
d_gene: -; len: 15; j_gene: TRBJ1-6; v_gene: TRBV5-4; abundance: -; CDR3nt: TGTGCCAGCAGCTTTTCGGGCTCCTATAATTCACCCCTCCACTTT; CDR3aa: CASSFSGSYNSPLHF
d_gene: -; len: 12; j_gene: TRBJ2-7; v_gene: TRBV11-3; abundance: -; CDR3nt: TGTGCCAGCAGCTTGCGTGGGGGAGCGCAGTATTTC; CDR3aa: CASSLRGGAQYF
d_gene: TRBD1; len: 15; j_gene: TRBJ1-4; v_gene: TRBV7-8; abundance: -; CDR3nt: TGTGCCAGCAGCCGCCGGGGACAGGGGAATGAAAAACTGTTTTTT; CDR3aa: CASSRRGQGNEKLFF
d_gene: TRBD1; len: 14; j_gene: TRBJ1-6; v_gene: TRBV5-1; abundance: -; CDR3nt: TGCGCCAGCAGCGCGACAGGGAGGGATTCACCCCTCCACTTT; CDR3aa: CASSATGRDSPLHF
d_gene: -; len: 13; j_gene: TRBJ1-6; v_gene: TRBV5-5; abundance: once; CDR3nt: TGTGCCAGCAGCTTGCAGGGTCAGTCACCCCTCCACTTT; CDR3aa: CASSLQGQSPLHF
d_gene: -; len: 14; j_gene: TRBJ2-3; v_gene: TRBV11-3; abundance: few; CDR3nt: TGTGCCAGCAGCTATGGTCTCGACACAGATACGCAGTATTTT; CDR3aa: CASSYGLDTDTQYF
d_gene: TRBD1; len: 15; j_gene: TRBJ2-2; v_gene: TRBV19; abundance: -; CDR3nt: TGTGCCAGTAGCTTGACAGGGATTTCAACCGGGGAGCTGTTTTTT; CDR3aa: CASSLTGISTGELFF
d_gene: TRBD2; len: 14; j_gene: TRBJ2-2; v_gene: TRBV18; abundance: -; CDR3nt: TGTGCCAGCTTAGCGGGAGCGAACACCGGGGAGCTGTTTTTT; CDR3aa: CASLAGANTGELFF
d_gene: -; len: 14; j_gene: TRBJ1-1; v_gene: TRBV18; abundance: -; CDR3nt: TGTGCCAGCATCTACGGCAACACGAACACTGAAGCTTTCTTT; CDR3aa: CASIYGNTNTEAFF
d_gene: -; len: 11; j_gene: TRBJ2-3; v_gene: TRBV5-4; abundance: -; CDR3nt: TGTGCCAGCAGCTTGGCTGGCACGCAGTATTTT; CDR3aa: CASSLAGTQYF
d_gene: -; len: 17; j_gene: TRBJ2-2; v_gene: TRBV7-8; abundance: -; CDR3nt: TGTGCCAGCAGCCCGACTGGCTTTGAGGCGAACACCGGGGAGCTGTTTTTT; CDR3aa: CASSPTGFEANTGELFF
d_gene: -; len: 13; j_gene: TRBJ2-7; v_gene: TRBV6-5; abundance: -; CDR3nt: TGTGCCAGCAGTTTTGACTCAAAGGGCGAGCAGTACTTC; CDR3aa: CASSFDSKGEQYF
d_gene: -; len: 15; j_gene: TRBJ2-2; v_gene: TRBV28; abundance: -; CDR3nt: TGTGCCAGCAGTAATTCCGACAAAAACACCGGGGAGCTGTTTTTT; CDR3aa: CASSNSDKNTGELFF
d_gene: -; len: 17; j_gene: TRBJ2-3; v_gene: TRBV18; abundance: -; CDR3nt: TGTGCCAGCTCACCACAGGGGGGGGCTAGGAGCACAGATACGCAGTATTTT; CDR3aa: CASSPQGGARSTDTQYF
d_gene: -; len: 12; j_gene: TRBJ2-3; v_gene: TRBV12-5; abundance: once; CDR3nt: TGTGCTAGTGGCCCCGGCACAGATACGCAGTATTTT; CDR3aa: CASGPGTDTQYF
d_gene: -; len: 14; j_gene: TRBJ1-3; v_gene: TRBV18; abundance: -; CDR3nt: TGTGCCAGCTCACCGGAAAGGGCTGGAAACACCATATATTTT; CDR3aa: CASSPERAGNTIYF
d_gene: -; len: 15; j_gene: TRBJ1-2; v_gene: TRBV18; abundance: -; CDR3nt: TGTGCCAGCTCACCACCGGTTACGGGGACTTATGGCTACACCTTC; CDR3aa: CASSPPVTGTYGYTF
d_gene: -; len: 13; j_gene: TRBJ2-7; v_gene: TRBV23-1; abundance: few; CDR3nt: TGCGCCATGCCGGGGGGCCGACTCTACGAGCAGTACTTC; CDR3aa: CAMPGGRLYEQYF
d_gene: TRBD1; len: 19; j_gene: TRBJ1-1; v_gene: TRBV7-8; abundance: -; CDR3nt: TGTGCCAGCAGCTTAAAGAGGCCGGGACAGGGGGCCCGGAACACTGAAGCTTTCTTT; CDR3aa: CASSLKRPGQGARNTEAFF
d_gene: TRBD1; len: 15; j_gene: TRBJ1-2; v_gene: TRBV19; abundance: -; CDR3nt: TGTGCCAGTAGTGGTCGACTAACAGGGGGCTATGGCTACACCTTC; CDR3aa: CASSGRLTGGYGYTF
d_gene: -; len: 15; j_gene: TRBJ2-3; v_gene: TRBV5-1; abundance: few; CDR3nt: TGCGCCAGCAGCCCCTCTCCGGGACCCGGATATACGCAGTATTTT; CDR3aa: CASSPSPGPGYTQYF
d_gene: TRBD2; len: 14; j_gene: TRBJ2-5; v_gene: TRBV5-8; abundance: -; CDR3nt: TGTGCCAGCAGCCGGGGGGGGCCAGAGGAGACCCAGTACTTC; CDR3aa: CASSRGGPEETQYF
d_gene: TRBD2; len: 18; j_gene: TRBJ2-4; v_gene: TRBV30; abundance: -; CDR3nt: TGTGCCTGGGGGGGACTAGCGGGAGGAAATCTAGCCAAAAACATTCAGTACTTC; CDR3aa: CAWGGLAGGNLAKNIQYF
d_gene: -; len: 13; j_gene: TRBJ2-1; v_gene: TRBV2; abundance: -; CDR3nt: TGTGCCAGCATGGAGGGGGCCTACAATGAGCAGTTCTTC; CDR3aa: CASMEGAYNEQFF